The 3 T cell receptor beta chains below all came from one sample that was sequenced in a study of cytomegalovirus exposure and HLA in healthy donors. The PCR was carried out with 60 Vbeta primers and 13 Jbeta primers. The assay was immunoSEQ multiplex PCR, and TCRdb's table has in-frame clones only and misses some. The table lists about 84,000 clones, over 80% of them singletons. What was sequenced was PBMCs. These TCRs come from a man aged 18 to 30 in good health and CMV-seronegative.

The chain uses TRBV6-5 and TRBJ2-1; 8 bases are a match to TRBD2. The V gene's germline CDR1 is MNHEY and CDR2 SVGAGI. J lost 7 bases, V lost 4 bases, and 6 bases had no gene match. This CDR3 comprises 14 residues. In DNA form, the CDR3 reads TGTGCCAGCAGTTTCAGCGGGAGTATAAATGAGCAGTTCTTC. Its translation is CASSFSGSINEQFF.

J is TRBJ1-2 and V is TRBV4-1; no reliable D call. V was shortened by 4 bases and J by 6 bases, with 12 bases between the two germline ends. Germline V lookup: CDR1 MGHRA, CDR2 YSYEKL. The CDR3 contains 13 residues. CDR3 amino acids: CASSLRDGDGYTF. Written as DNA, the CDR3 is TGCGCCAGCAGCCTCAGAGACGGGGATGGCTACACCTTC.

V is TRBV11-2 and J is TRBJ2-5; a possible D gene is TRBD2 (6 bases). V was clipped by 0 bases and J by 2 bases, with 13 bases between them. This CDR3 comprises 16 residues. CDR1 and CDR2 (germline): SGHAT, FQNNGV. The CDR3 is CASSLDDGAGQETQYF. Here the CDR3 DNA reads TGTGCCAGCAGCTTAGACGACGGGGCGGGGCAAGAGACCCAGTACTTC.